The 21 T cell receptor beta chains reported below all come from one sample, sequenced in a study of radiation and T cells in renal cell carcinoma. The repertoire was sequenced with immunoSEQ multiplex PCR; TCRdb's copy has only in-frame clones and lacks some. The profile shows around 94,000 clones, 65% to 90% of them singletons. Sample time point: baseline pretreatment blood. Treatment specified: 15 Gy SBRT to primary tumor, nephrectomy 4 weeks later. The sample was blood, taken from a patient whose treatment included radiotherapy and nephrectomy. These receptors all stem from a middle-aged man with renal cell carcinoma.

Here the CDR3 reads CASRWASGNTIYF. The DNA of the CDR3 is TGTGCCAGCCGGTGGGCCTCTGGAAACACCATATATTTT. The genes are TRBV27 and TRBJ1-3; unclear D gene. The germline gives CDR1 MNHEY, CDR2 SMNVEV (reference sequence). With 8 bases removed from V and 0 bases from J, the gap between germline ends came to 8 bases. There are 13 residues in the CDR3.

This chain uses TRBV4-2 with TRBJ1-2; D remains ambiguous. The CDR3 has 16 residues. Trimming took off 0 bases at V and 0 bases at J, with 11 bases between the two ends. In germline, CDR1 is LGHNA, CDR2 YNFKEQ. The CDR3 DNA sequence: TGTGCCAGCAGCCAAGATTTCCAGGAAGCTAACTATGGCTACACCTTC. It codes for CASSQDFQEANYGYTF.

The rearrangement uses TRBV19 and TRBJ2-1; perhaps TRBD2 as D (5 bases). The CDR3 loop spans 14 amino acids. Germline CDR1 LNHDA, CDR2 SQIVND (reference sequence). V gave up 10 bases and J gave up 7 bases, with 20 bases separating them. The CDR3 DNA reads as TGTGCCACCAAGTCATCCGGGGAGACGAATGAGCAGTTCTTC. It is translated as CATKSSGETNEQFF.

This clone was seen a handful of times. J is TRBJ1-1 and V is TRBV18, with TRBD1 as a possible D gene (6 bases). Trimming cost V 3 bases and J 1 base, with 12 bases left between them. Germline CDR1 KGHSH, CDR2 LQKENI. CDR3 size: 15 residues. CDR3: CASSPRDIGNTEAFF. CDR3 coding DNA: TGTGCCAGCTCACCCCGGGACATAGGGAACACTGAAGCTTTCTTT.

This clone was recorded a few times. The V gene is TRBV18, the J gene TRBJ1-2, with D uncertain. Germline V gene lookup returns CDR1 KGHSH and CDR2 LQKENI. Trimming left V 2 bases short and J 6 bases short, with 16 bases between. This CDR3 has 15 amino acids. The CDR3: CASSPNTARSNGYTF. The CDR3 region has the DNA TGTGCCAGCTCACCAAATACCGCTAGGAGTAATGGCTACACCTTC. The full variable domain, with the rest looked up from reference TRBV18 and TRBJ1-2, is NAGVMQNPRHLVRRRGQEARLRCSPMKGHSHVYWYRQLPEEGLKFMVYLQKENIIDESGMPKERFSAEFPKEGPSILRIQQVVRGDSAAYFCASSPNTARSNGYTFGSGTRLTVV.

The chain couples TRBV19 to TRBJ2-7; 10 nucleotides match TRBD2. Germline CDR1 reads LNHDA; CDR2 reads SQIVND (reference sequence). The J segment lost 1 base and the V segment lost 5 bases, leaving 5 bases of the junction unmatched. The CDR3 length is 15 residues. CDR3 protein: CASSPLAGASYEQYF. The CDR3 region has the DNA TGTGCCAGTAGTCCTCTAGCGGGAGCGTCCTACGAGCAGTACTTC.

V usage is TRBV10-2 and J usage is TRBJ2-3; D is uncertain. V lost 3 bases to trimming and J lost 4 bases, with 11 bases between them. Per germline, CDR1 WSHSY and CDR2 SAAADI. The CDR3 is 14 residues long. The CDR3 nucleotides are TGCGCCAGCAGTGAAGCATATTTGGCAGATACGCAGTATTTT. Translation gives CASSEAYLADTQYF.

This chain joins TRBV19 and TRBJ1-5; 7 bases map to TRBD1. The ends lost 9 bases at V and 6 bases at J; junction bases unmatched: 8. The germline V gene has CDR1 LNHDA and CDR2 SQIVND (reference sequence). The CDR3 runs to 13 residues. CDR3 sequence reads: CASEDRVGQPQHF. CDR3 DNA: TGTGCCAGCGAAGACAGGGTAGGTCAGCCCCAGCATTTT.

V gene TRBV11-1 combines with J gene TRBJ2-3; D call uncertain. Germline assignment: CDR1 SGHAT and CDR2 FQDESV (reference sequence). This CDR3 spans 12 amino acids. Trimming took off 5 bases at V and 6 bases at J, with 9 bases between the two ends. The chain's CDR3 is CASSPPWDTQYF. The DNA for the CDR3 is TGTGCCAGCAGCCCCCCTTGGGATACGCAGTATTTT.

This clone was observed a single time. The V gene is TRBV6-5, the J gene TRBJ2-5; a weak D match, TRBD2 (6 bases). Judging by the DNA end, TRBJ2-7 fits better; the J call may be wrong. This CDR3 has 14 amino acids. CDR1 and CDR2 from the germline V gene are MNHEY and SVGAGI. The chain's CDR3 is CASSYSEGSYEQYF. CDR3 bases: TGTGCCAGCAGTTACTCGGAGGGGTCCTACGAGCAGTACTTC.

The chain combines TRBV10-2 with TRBJ2-1; the D gene is possibly TRBD1 (5 bases). The CDR3 sequence is 11 residues long. Germline CDR1 WSHSY, CDR2 SAAADI. Trimming cost V 9 bases and J 9 bases, with 12 bases left between them. The DNA for the CDR3 is TGCGCCAGTATAGGGGCGGCTGAGCAGTTCTTC. It translates to CASIGAAEQFF.

The chain joins TRBV7-5 to TRBJ1-5. TRBV7-5 is noted as a pseudogene. The CDR3 covers 16 residues. The CDR3 is CARSLARGWGNQPQHF. The CDR3 DNA reads TGTGCCAGAAGCTTAGCGAGGGGCTGGGGCAATCAGCCCCAGCATTTT.

The V gene is TRBV19, the J gene TRBJ2-4; 9 nucleotides align to TRBD2. CDR1 and CDR2 from the germline V gene are LNHDA and SQIVND (reference sequence). This CDR3 is built from 17 residues. Losses at the gene ends were 1 base for V and 0 bases for J; bases not matched to a gene: 4. The CDR3 DNA sequence: TGTGCCAGTAGTATAGGTTCTAGCGGGAAAGCCAAAAACATTCAGTACTTC. Translated: CASSIGSSGKAKNIQYF.

The genes are TRBV6-5 and TRBJ2-1, with TRBD1 as a possible D gene (5 bases). The V end was cut by 5 bases, the J end by 5 bases, with 16 bases between. This CDR3 has 15 residues. Germline CDR1 reads MNHEY; CDR2 reads SVGAGI. Here the CDR3 DNA reads TGTGCCAGCAGTCGCGGATCAGGGATCAACAATGAGCAGTTCTTC. It specifies CASSRGSGINNEQFF.

The genes are TRBV6-5 and TRBJ1-5; D gene unclear. The CDR3 is 16 residues long. Trimming stripped 1 base from V and 0 bases from J, with 10 bases between. CDR1 is MNHEY and CDR2 is SVGAGI in the germline V gene. DNA of the CDR3: TGTGCCAGCAGTTACTTCGGATCAAATAGCAATCAGCCCCAGCATTTT. Translated, it gives CASSYFGSNSNQPQHF.

The sample holds one count of this clone. The V gene is TRBV5-4, the J gene TRBJ2-1, with TRBD1 matching over 9 bases. Trimming cost V 9 bases and J 5 bases; bases outside gene matches: 12. The CDR3 is 15 residues long. The germline gives CDR1 SGHNT, CDR2 YYREEE (reference sequence). The CDR3 is CATTTGTGLHNEQFF. The CDR3 DNA reads TGTGCCACCACAACCGGGACAGGGCTTCACAATGAGCAGTTCTTC.

This chain uses TRBV7-9 with TRBJ1-5, with a possible D match to TRBD1 (6 bases). The CDR3 has 15 residues. V dropped 5 bases and J dropped 7 bases, with 18 bases sitting between them. From germline, CDR1 is SEHNR and CDR2 FQNEAQ (reference sequence). The CDR3 sequence: CASSPPGQGIQPQHF. CDR3 coding DNA: TGTGCCAGCAGCCCCCCCGGGCAGGGGATCCAGCCCCAGCATTTT.

This chain uses TRBV18 with TRBJ1-2; D perhaps matches TRBD1 (6 bases). Trimming cost V 3 bases and J 5 bases, with 16 bases left between them. The CDR3 has 15 amino acids. The germline V gene encodes CDR1 KGHSH and CDR2 LQKENI. CDR3 amino acids: CASSPAVGQVYGYTF. The CDR3 bases are TGTGCCAGCTCACCCGCCGTGGGACAAGTTTATGGCTACACCTTC.

The chain's CDR3 is CASSQGYGPGQANYEQYF. As DNA, the CDR3 is TGCGCCAGCAGCCAAGGCTATGGCCCGGGACAGGCAAACTACGAGCAGTACTTC. J is TRBJ2-7 and V is TRBV4-1; 8 nucleotides agree with TRBD1. This CDR3 has 18 amino acids. Trimming took 1 base from V and 3 from J; bases not matched to a gene: 14. Germline assignment: CDR1 MGHRA and CDR2 YSYEKL.

This clone has just a few counts. The chain recombines TRBV15 with TRBJ2-1; possibly TRBD1 or TRBD2 for D (5 bases each). Trimming took 0 bases from V and 9 from J, leaving 12 bases between them. The length of the CDR3 is 14 residues. Germline CDR1 reads LNHNV; CDR2 reads YYDKDF (reference sequence). The CDR3 is CATSRDQGEGEQFF. In DNA, the CDR3 is TGTGCCACCAGCAGAGATCAGGGCGAGGGTGAGCAGTTCTTC.

The gene calls are TRBV27 and TRBJ2-7; 8 bases match TRBD1. The trim removed 2 bases at V and 0 bases at J, leaving 12 bases unmatched. There are 18 residues in the CDR3. Germline assignment: CDR1 MNHEY and CDR2 SMNVEV (reference sequence). CDR3 residues: CASSLIGDWTGTSYEQYF. CDR3 DNA: TGTGCCAGCAGTTTAATAGGGGACTGGACAGGGACCTCCTACGAGCAGTACTTC.